These T cell receptor beta chains were read from a single sample in a study of blood T cell repertoires in COVID-19. TCRdb keeps only in-frame clones here, not all; method: immunoSEQ multiplex PCR. The sample yields 25,000 to 35,000 clones, around 91% seen once. What was sequenced was peripheral blood. All receptors come from an older man with acute or convalescent COVID-19. CDR3s include the opening cysteine and the closing phenylalanine or tryptophan. The D gene is left open where the match is weak. Clone size, where shown, is once, few, many, or a class for clones that have expanded.

>TRBD1|TRBV6-5|TRBJ1-2|.
CASSPFRGNNYGYTF
TGTGCCAGCAGTCCATTCAGGGGGAATAACTATGGCTACACCTTC
>.|TRBV7-9|TRBJ1-1|few
CASRHTGRNTEAFF
TGTGCCAGCAGGCATACAGGGAGGAACACTGAAGCTTTCTTT
>.|TRBV5-6|TRBJ1-1|.
CASSFLRVGADEAFF
TGTGCCAGCAGCTTCCTCAGGGTTGGGGCCGATGAAGCTTTCTTT
>TRBD2|TRBV19|TRBJ2-5|.
CASSRTSGMRTQYF
TGTGCCAGTAGTAGGACTAGCGGGATGAGGACCCAGTACTTC
>.|TRBV5-1|TRBJ2-1|.
CASSLGGSGGPFYNEQFF
TGCGCCAGCAGCTTGGGAGGCTCCGGGGGGCCGTTCTACAATGAGCAGTTCTTC
>TRBD2|TRBV5-1|TRBJ2-1|.
CASSLPGTSGGSQRSYNEQFF
TGCGCCAGCAGCTTGCCCGGGACTAGCGGGGGGTCCCAGAGGTCCTACAATGAGCAGTTCTTC
>TRBD1|TRBV7-2|TRBJ2-7|.
CASSPRQGYSYEQYF
TGTGCCAGCAGCCCCAGACAGGGGTACTCCTACGAGCAGTACTTC
>TRBD1|TRBV3-1/TRBV3-2|TRBJ2-7|.
CASSQGTGSSYEQYF
TGTGCCAGCAGCCAGGGGACAGGGAGTTCCTACGAGCAGTACTTC
>.|TRBV7-7|TRBJ2-5|.
CASSLQAGAQETQYF
TGTGCCAGCAGCTTACAGGCGGGGGCACAAGAGACCCAGTACTTC
>.|TRBV7-7|TRBJ1-1|.
CASSLAQGAEAFF
TGTGCCAGCAGCTTGGCCCAAGGGGCTGAAGCTTTCTTT
>.|TRBV28|TRBJ1-6|.
CASSLTQNVAYNSPLHF
TGTGCCAGCAGTTTAACCCAGAATGTCGCCTATAATTCACCCCTCCACTTT
>TRBD1|TRBV7-6|TRBJ2-3|.
CASSPLTGARTDTQYF
TGTGCCAGCAGCCCCTTGACAGGGGCTCGCACAGATACGCAGTATTTT
>TRBD1|TRBV2|TRBJ2-7|.
CASKEGQVGEQYF
TGTGCCAGCAAGGAGGGACAGGTGGGCGAGCAGTACTTC
>TRBD1|TRBV19|TRBJ1-6|.
CASRAGGNNSPLHF
TGTGCCAGTAGGGCAGGGGGAAATAATTCACCCCTCCACTTT
>.|TRBV6-1|TRBJ2-6|few
CASSVGGASSGANVLTF
TGTGCCAGCAGTGTTGGGGGGGCCAGCTCTGGGGCCAACGTCCTGACTTTC
>TRBD1|TRBV28|TRBJ2-4|.
CASSTRRDRARDIQYF
TGTGCCAGCAGTACCCGAAGGGACAGGGCTCGAGACATTCAGTACTTC
>.|TRBV5-8|TRBJ1-4|.
CASSNPGGGRNEKLFF
TGTGCCAGCAGCAACCCTGGCGGGGGTCGGAATGAAAAACTGTTTTTT
>TRBD1|TRBV5-5|TRBJ2-5|.
CASSRRQGALETQYF
TGTGCCAGCAGCCGACGTCAGGGGGCTTTAGAGACCCAGTACTTC
>TRBD1|TRBV16|TRBJ2-3|.
CASSYGQGVTDTQYF
TGTGCCAGCAGCTACGGACAGGGGGTCACAGATACGCAGTATTTT
>.|TRBV18|TRBJ2-3|few
CASSRSPVGATDTQYF
TGTGCCAGCTCACGTTCTCCGGTGGGAGCGACAGATACGCAGTATTTT
>TRBD1|TRBV19|TRBJ1-6|.
CASSSAGQENSPLHF
TGTGCCAGTAGTTCAGCGGGACAGGAGAATTCACCCCTCCACTTT
>TRBD1|TRBV19|TRBJ2-5|.
CASSASGTGDTQYF
TGTGCCAGTAGTGCCTCCGGGACAGGGGACACCCAGTACTTC
>TRBD1|TRBV5-6|TRBJ1-2|.
CASRAGTGIYGYTF
TGTGCCAGCAGAGCTGGGACAGGTATTTATGGCTACACCTTC
>TRBD1|TRBV24-1|TRBJ2-2|.
CATQRDSTGELFF
TGTGCCACCCAAAGGGACAGCACCGGGGAGCTGTTTTTT
>TRBD1|TRBV12-3/TRBV12-4|TRBJ1-1|few
CASSWTGGEAFF
TGTGCCAGCAGTTGGACAGGGGGCGAAGCTTTCTTT
>TRBD1|TRBV4-1|TRBJ2-3|.
CASSPTGTGRDTQYF
TGCGCCAGCAGCCCTACCGGGACAGGAAGAGATACGCAGTATTTT
>TRBD2|TRBV2|TRBJ2-3|.
CASSDWASGNTQYF
TGTGCCAGCAGTGATTGGGCTAGCGGTAATACGCAGTATTTT
>.|TRBV19|TRBJ2-3|.
CASSWAGPSTDTQYF
TGTGCCAGTAGTTGGGCAGGTCCTAGCACAGATACGCAGTATTTT
>.|TRBV10-3|TRBJ2-4|.
CAISELGDRDIQYF
TGTGCCATCAGTGAGTTGGGAGATCGGGACATTCAGTACTTC
>.|TRBV15|TRBJ2-1|.
CATSRDPPGAVHEQFF
TGTGCCACCAGCAGAGATCCGCCAGGGGCGGTCCATGAGCAGTTCTTC
>TRBD2|TRBV29-1|TRBJ2-7|few
CSALRGAYEQYF
TGCAGCGCTCTGCGGGGGGCCTACGAGCAGTACTTC
>.|TRBV2|TRBJ1-6|.
CATPRREGRSPLHF
TGTGCCACCCCCCGGAGGGAGGGGAGGTCACCCCTCCACTTT
>.|TRBV10-3|TRBJ1-1|.
CAISASHRTEEAFF
TGTGCCATCAGTGCGTCTCATCGGACAGAGGAAGCTTTCTTT
>.|TRBV7-6|TRBJ1-4|.
CASSPMGGIGEKLFF
TGTGCCAGCAGCCCGATGGGGGGGATAGGGGAAAAACTGTTTTTT
>TRBD1|TRBV2|TRBJ1-6|.
CASSGQGENSPLHF
TGTGCCAGCAGCGGACAGGGGGAGAATTCACCCCTCCACTTT
>TRBD1|TRBV6-6|TRBJ2-7|.
CASRPGQGYSYEQYF
TGTGCCAGCAGACCGGGACAGGGTTATTCCTACGAGCAGTACTTC
>.|TRBV9|TRBJ1-2|.
CASRAGVYGYTF
TGTGCCAGCAGGGCAGGGGTCTATGGCTACACCTTC
>.|TRBV19|TRBJ2-5|.
CASRYQETQYF
TGTGCCAGCCGGTACCAAGAGACCCAGTACTTC
>.|TRBV5-1|TRBJ2-1|.
CASSRGAGYNEQFF
TGCGCCAGCAGCCGGGGGGCGGGCTACAATGAGCAGTTCTTC
>TRBD2|TRBV3-1/TRBV3-2|TRBJ2-5|.
CASSQGGYEETQYF
TGTGCCAGCAGCCAGGGGGGGTATGAAGAGACCCAGTACTTC
>.|TRBV11-2|TRBJ1-3|.
CASSLERANTIYF
TGTGCCAGCAGCTTAGAACGAGCGAACACCATATATTTT
>.|TRBV7-9|TRBJ1-3|few
CASSPPGGAGNTIYF
TGTGCCAGCAGCCCGCCGGGGGGCGCTGGAAACACCATATATTTT
>TRBD1|TRBV5-5|TRBJ1-6|.
CASSWATDRTNSPLHF
TGTGCCAGCAGCTGGGCGACGGACAGGACCAATTCACCCCTCCACTTT
>.|TRBV28|TRBJ1-5|once
CASTPLAGWDQPQHF
TGTGCCAGCACACCTCTGGCAGGGTGGGATCAGCCCCAGCATTTT
>TRBD1|TRBV27|TRBJ1-5|.
CASKPGQGRNQPQHF
TGTGCCAGCAAACCCGGACAGGGAAGAAATCAGCCCCAGCATTTT
>TRBD1|TRBV25-1|TRBJ1-5|.
CASSDGTGGTQPQHF
TGTGCCAGCAGTGATGGGACAGGGGGCACTCAGCCCCAGCATTTT
>.|TRBV5-5|TRBJ1-5|once
CASSLDRREVQPQHF
TGTGCCAGCAGCTTGGATCGTCGGGAGGTTCAGCCCCAGCATTTT
>TRBD2|TRBV6-5|TRBJ2-5|.
CASRTSGQETQYF
TGTGCCAGCAGGACTAGCGGACAAGAGACCCAGTACTTC
>.|TRBV6-5|TRBJ1-5|.
CASGSREGQPQHF
TGTGCCAGCGGTTCTCGGGAGGGTCAGCCCCAGCATTTT
>.|TRBV7-6|TRBJ2-3|.
CASSLLGGRVRDTQYF
TGTGCCAGCAGCCTCCTCGGGGGGCGCGTTAGAGATACGCAGTATTTT
>.|TRBV5-1|TRBJ1-6|once
CASSLDSPYNSPLHF
TGCGCCAGCAGTCTTGACTCGCCCTATAATTCACCCCTCCACTTT
>.|TRBV6-5|TRBJ1-4|.
CASTVRSTNEKLFF
TGTGCCAGCACGGTGAGGTCAACTAATGAAAAACTGTTTTTT
>TRBD2|TRBV14|TRBJ2-5|.
CASSQERLAGVNAETQYF
TGTGCCAGCAGCCAAGAAAGGCTAGCGGGGGTAAATGCGGAGACCCAGTACTTC
>.|TRBV5-6|TRBJ2-4|.
CASSLAPLTKNIQYF
TGTGCCAGCAGCTTGGCGCCCCTAACCAAAAACATTCAGTACTTC
>TRBD2|TRBV10-2|TRBJ2-7|.
CASRSGGPSRYEQYF
TGCGCCAGCAGAAGCGGGGGGCCCTCACGCTACGAGCAGTACTTC
>TRBD1|TRBV19|TRBJ1-6|.
CASSITAQGAVSPLHF
TGTGCCAGTAGTATTACCGCACAGGGGGCAGTTTCACCCCTCCACTTT
>.|TRBV6-5|TRBJ1-5|.
CASNRQSTINQPQHF
TGTGCCAGCAACCGACAGTCGACAATCAATCAGCCCCAGCATTTT
>TRBD1|TRBV7-8|TRBJ1-6|.
CASSFETGNNSPLHF
TGTGCCAGCAGCTTCGAGACAGGGAATAATTCACCCCTCCACTTT